The sample holds many counts of the clone carrying this TCR beta chain. What it binds is unknown. This sample was included in a study of T-cell memory formation after mild COVID-19. Study-wide results and caveats: Nothing confirmed that second-wave clones peaking on day 37 were specific for SARS-CoV-2. While clones contracting from day 15 to 85 were balanced between CD4 and CD8, later expanders leaned CD4+. CD8+ contracting clones occupied EMRA, while CD4+ ones occupied mainly CM and EM.

5'RACE primed from the constant segment yielded TCR alpha and TCR beta cDNA libraries bearing sample barcodes and UMIs. TCRdb recomputed calls from the 5' RACE reads with MiXCR, one row per CDR3 protein. The table has roughly 340,000 distinct CDR3 sequences, 20% seen once; the top ten hold about 21%. The V end lost 5 bases, the J end lost 5 bases, and 10 bases lay between the germline ends. CDR3 length: 13 residues. This sequence originates from a man between 18 and 29 years old who had mild COVID-19 (a few samples of this study predate the infection). Cell type and time point are not known. This chain uses TRBV23-1 with TRBJ2-1, with a possible D match to TRBD2 (6 bases). TRBV23-1 is classed as an ORF, of uncertain function. The sequenced sample was PBMCs or a T cell subset sorted from them (not recorded which). The CDR3 loop reads CASSFGRHNEQFF. The CDR3 region has the DNA TGCGCCAGCAGTTTCGGGAGACACAATGAGCAGTTCTTC.